The rows below give T cell receptor beta chains drawn from one sample of a study of sequential checkpoint blockade in melanoma. Clones were read by immunoSEQ multiplex PCR, and TCRdb kept only the in-frame ones, dropping some. The data hold around 11,000 clones, with 45% to 60% observed a single time. The source material was CD8+ T cells sorted from blood (inferred from file names), sampled from a patient given nivolumab and ipilimumab in sequence. Every receptor here comes from a human donor with melanoma. CDR3s leave out the opening cysteine and the closing phenylalanine or tryptophan.

v_gene,j_gene,CDR3aa
TRBV27,TRBJ2-3,ASSFGRWADTQY
TRBV27,TRBJ2-1,ASSQGLAGGGNEQF
TRBV27,TRBJ2-7,ASSSGPFYEQY
TRBV6-1,TRBJ1-1,ASSYTDKNTEAF
TRBV28,TRBJ2-2,ASSYGTSGYLGTGELF
TRBV11-2,TRBJ2-3,ASSLDWGGRVTDTQY
TRBV2,TRBJ2-1,ASSESSGVYNEQF
TRBV27,TRBJ1-1,ASSFHQNTEAF
TRBV10-2,TRBJ2-1,ASSEWGGNEQF
TRBV6-5,TRBJ1-5,ASSSSVTQPQH
TRBV11-3,TRBJ2-3,ASSTTSGRTDTQY
TRBV6-1,TRBJ2-5,ASSEWTSGRKDETQY
TRBV11-3,TRBJ2-3,ASSPGTSGSWADTQY
TRBV19,TRBJ1-1,ASSIGQGGTEAF
TRBV11-2,TRBJ2-1,ASSLLPRGYDEQF
TRBV5-6,TRBJ2-5,ASSPTGQETQY
TRBV15,TRBJ2-2,ATRERAGGLNTGELF
TRBV13,TRBJ1-5,ASSPGGGQPQH
TRBV5-6,TRBJ1-4,ASSVHPSEKLF
TRBV7-2,TRBJ1-2,ASSLASGYGYT
TRBV25-1,TRBJ1-1,ASAPGNTEAF
TRBV30,TRBJ1-1,AWAGAKWGNTEAF
TRBV9,TRBJ2-7,ASSVEKVAGGAEQY
TRBV6-6,TRBJ1-2,ASSYGRDDGYT
TRBV4-2,TRBJ1-4,ASSLEPGDEKLF
TRBV29-1,TRBJ2-1,SALAGVPPSYNEQF
TRBV4-3,TRBJ1-3,ASSQDTGTGNTIY
TRBV12-2,TRBJ1-5,ASRLTNRVEEGNQPQH
TRBV4-1,TRBJ2-1,ASSLNPGLDEQF
TRBV30,TRBJ1-5,AWSTEEGTLNQPQH
TRBV27,TRBJ2-7,ASRLTGGVNEQY
TRBV28,TRBJ2-7,ASTGTSEPPREQY
TRBV6-6,TRBJ2-7,ASSFDRGYSYEQY
TRBV7-9,TRBJ1-4,ASSPVRQDNEKLF
TRBV7-9,TRBJ2-3,ASSFSLASTDTQY
TRBV5-1,TRBJ2-7,ASSLGRERSSYEQY
TRBV29-1,TRBJ1-2,SVEDRGYGYT
TRBV28,TRBJ2-7,ASRQTSGRLYEQY
TRBV11-3,TRBJ2-5,ASSSREGLGTQY
TRBV7-3,TRBJ2-5,ASSLFQGTETQY
TRBV19,TRBJ2-2,ASSMDSGRTGELF
TRBV2,TRBJ2-1,ASSELSGTSNEQF
TRBV5-8,TRBJ2-2,ASSSLTNSNTGELF
TRBV27,TRBJ2-7,ASSWIRGNEQY
TRBV27,TRBJ2-7,ASSLSSGGTYEQY
TRBV28,TRBJ2-5,ASSLSSPQETQY
TRBV11-2,TRBJ1-5,ASSRGANQPQH
TRBV5-6,TRBJ1-6,ASSPYPGEGNSPLH
TRBV7-2,TRBJ1-1,ASSLSQAPNTEAF
TRBV5-1,TRBJ1-5,ASSFTGDQPQH
TRBV27,TRBJ1-2,ASSPRAFEVRYGYT
TRBV11-2,TRBJ2-7,ASSFGGVTYEQY
TRBV10-2,TRBJ2-5,ASRGTGTQETQY
TRBV7-8,TRBJ2-1,ASSPGSGVWGNEQF